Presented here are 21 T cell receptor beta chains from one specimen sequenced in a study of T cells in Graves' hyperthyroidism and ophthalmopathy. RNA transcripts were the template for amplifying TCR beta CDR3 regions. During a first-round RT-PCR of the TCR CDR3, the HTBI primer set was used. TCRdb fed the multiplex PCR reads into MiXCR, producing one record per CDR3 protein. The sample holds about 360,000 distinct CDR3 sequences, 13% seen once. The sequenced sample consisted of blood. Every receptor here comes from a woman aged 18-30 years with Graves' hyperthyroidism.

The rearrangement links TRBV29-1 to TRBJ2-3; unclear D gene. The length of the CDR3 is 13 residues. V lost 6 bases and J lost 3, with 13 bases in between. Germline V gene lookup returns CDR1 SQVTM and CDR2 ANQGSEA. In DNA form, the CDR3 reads TGCAGCGTAACGGGTACAAGGACAGATACGCAGTATTTT. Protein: CSVTGTRTDTQYF.

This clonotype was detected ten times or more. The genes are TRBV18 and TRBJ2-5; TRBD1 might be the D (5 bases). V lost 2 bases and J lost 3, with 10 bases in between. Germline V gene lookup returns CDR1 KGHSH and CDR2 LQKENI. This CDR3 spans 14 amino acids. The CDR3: CASSPSQGKETQYF. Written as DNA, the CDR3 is TGTGCCAGCTCACCATCCCAGGGAAAAGAGACCCAGTACTTC.

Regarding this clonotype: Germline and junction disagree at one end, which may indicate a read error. In DNA, the CDR3 is TGTGCCAGCAGTGAGGGGTTCGTTATGGCTGGGGTCAACGTCCTGACTTTC. Residues: CASSEGFVMAGVNVLTF. The rearrangement links TRBV12-3 or TRBV12-4 to TRBJ2-6; perhaps D is TRBD1 or TRBD2 (5 bases each). The CDR3 is 17 amino acids.

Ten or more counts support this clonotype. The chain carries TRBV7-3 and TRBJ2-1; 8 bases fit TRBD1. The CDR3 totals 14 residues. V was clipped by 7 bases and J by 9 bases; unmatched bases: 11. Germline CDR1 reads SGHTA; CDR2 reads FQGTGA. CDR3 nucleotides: TGTGCCAGCAACATGGACAGGGTCGGCGGTGAGCAGTTCTTC. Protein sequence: CASNMDRVGGEQFF.

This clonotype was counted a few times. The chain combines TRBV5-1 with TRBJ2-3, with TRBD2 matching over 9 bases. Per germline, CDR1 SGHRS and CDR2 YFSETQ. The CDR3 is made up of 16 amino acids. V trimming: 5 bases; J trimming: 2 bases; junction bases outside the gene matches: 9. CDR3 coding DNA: TGCGCCAGCAGTGGGCGACTAGCGGACTTCACAGATACGCAGTATTTT. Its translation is CASSGRLADFTDTQYF.

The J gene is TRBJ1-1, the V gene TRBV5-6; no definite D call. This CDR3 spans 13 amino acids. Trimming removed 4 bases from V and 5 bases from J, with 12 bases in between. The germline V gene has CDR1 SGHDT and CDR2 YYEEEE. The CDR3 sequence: CASSHPVGTEAFF. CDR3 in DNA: TGTGCCAGCAGCCACCCGGTGGGAACTGAAGCTTTCTTT.

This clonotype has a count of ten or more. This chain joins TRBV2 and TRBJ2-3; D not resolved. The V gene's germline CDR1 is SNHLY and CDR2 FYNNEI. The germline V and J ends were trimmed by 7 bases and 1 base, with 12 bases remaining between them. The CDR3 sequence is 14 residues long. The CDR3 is CASTLHFRTDTQYF. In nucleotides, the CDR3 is TGTGCCAGCACGCTACATTTTCGCACAGATACGCAGTATTTT. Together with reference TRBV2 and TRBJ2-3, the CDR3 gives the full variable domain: EPEVTQTPSHQVTQMGQEVILRCVPISNHLYFYWYRQILGQKVEFLVSFYNNEISEKSEIFDDQFSVERPDGSNFTLKIRSTKLEDSAMYFCASTLHFRTDTQYFGPGTRLTVL.

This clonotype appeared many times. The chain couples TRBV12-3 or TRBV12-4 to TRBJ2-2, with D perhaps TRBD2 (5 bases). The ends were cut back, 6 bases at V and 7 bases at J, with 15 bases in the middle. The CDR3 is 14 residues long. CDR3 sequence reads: CASRPLGRVGELFF. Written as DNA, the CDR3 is TGTGCCAGCAGACCACTAGGAAGGGTCGGGGAGCTGTTTTTT.

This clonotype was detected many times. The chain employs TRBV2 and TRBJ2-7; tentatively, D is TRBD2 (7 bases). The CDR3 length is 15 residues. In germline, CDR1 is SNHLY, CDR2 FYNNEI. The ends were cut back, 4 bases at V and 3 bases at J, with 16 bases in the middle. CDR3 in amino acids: CASSGEGDWNYEQYF. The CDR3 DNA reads TGTGCCAGCAGTGGGGAGGGGGACTGGAACTACGAGCAGTACTTC.

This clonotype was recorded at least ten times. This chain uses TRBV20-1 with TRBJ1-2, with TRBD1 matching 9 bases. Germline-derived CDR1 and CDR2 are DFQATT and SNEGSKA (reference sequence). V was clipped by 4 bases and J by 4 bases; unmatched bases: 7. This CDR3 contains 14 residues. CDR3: CSAMGQGTSYGYTF. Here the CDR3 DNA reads TGCAGTGCTATGGGACAGGGAACGTCCTATGGCTACACCTTC.

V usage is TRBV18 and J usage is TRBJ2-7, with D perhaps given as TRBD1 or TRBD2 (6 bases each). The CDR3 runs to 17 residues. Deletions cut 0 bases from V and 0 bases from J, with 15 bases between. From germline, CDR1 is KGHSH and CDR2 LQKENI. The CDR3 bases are TGTGCCAGCTCACCACCGGGGTTAGGGGGAGGCTCCTACGAGCAGTACTTC. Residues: CASSPPGLGGGSYEQYF.

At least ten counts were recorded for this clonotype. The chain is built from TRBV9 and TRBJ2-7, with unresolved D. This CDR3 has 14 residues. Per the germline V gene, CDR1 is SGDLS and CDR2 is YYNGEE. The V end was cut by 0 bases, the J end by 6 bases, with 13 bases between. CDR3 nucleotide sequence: TGTGCCAGCAGCGTAGAGCCAGGCCCTTTCGAGCAGTACTTC. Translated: CASSVEPGPFEQYF. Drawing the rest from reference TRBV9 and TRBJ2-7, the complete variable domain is DSGVTQTPKHLITATGQRVTLRCSPRSGDLSVYWYQQSLDQGLQFLIQYYNGEERAKGNILERFSAQQFPDLHSELNLSSLELGDSALYFCASSVEPGPFEQYFGPGTRLTVT.

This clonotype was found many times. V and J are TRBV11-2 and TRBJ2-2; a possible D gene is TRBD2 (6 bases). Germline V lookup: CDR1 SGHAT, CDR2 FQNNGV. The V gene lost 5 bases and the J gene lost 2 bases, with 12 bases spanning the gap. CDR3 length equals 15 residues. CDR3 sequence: CASSPGSGNTGELFF. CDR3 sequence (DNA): TGTGCCAGCAGCCCCGGGAGCGGTAACACCGGGGAGCTGTTTTTT.

CDR3 sequence (DNA): TGTGCCACCAGTGAGAACGACAGGAAGGAAGCTTTCTTT. Its protein product is CATSENDRKEAFF. The chain has TRBV24-1 and TRBJ1-1, with D possibly matching TRBD1 (6 bases). The germline CDR1 and CDR2 sequences are KGHDR and SFDVKD. The CDR3 length is 13 residues. V was pared by 4 bases and J by 8 bases, with 13 bases between.

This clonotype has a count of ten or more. This chain's CDR3 is CASSYSKGGTEAFF. In DNA form, the CDR3 reads TGTGCCAGCAGTTACTCCAAGGGGGGCACTGAAGCTTTCTTT. The chain employs TRBV6-6 and TRBJ1-1; the D gene is possibly TRBD1 (6 bases). Trimming took 0 bases from V and 4 from J, leaving 9 bases between them. The CDR3 length is 14 residues. The germline gives CDR1 MNHNY, CDR2 SVGAGI (reference sequence).

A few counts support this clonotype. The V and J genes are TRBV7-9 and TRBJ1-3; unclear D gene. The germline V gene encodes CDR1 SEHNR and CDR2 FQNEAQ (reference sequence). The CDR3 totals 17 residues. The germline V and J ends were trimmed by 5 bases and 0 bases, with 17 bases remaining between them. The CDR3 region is CASSPIEQPLSGNTIYF. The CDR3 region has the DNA TGTGCCAGCAGCCCAATAGAACAGCCACTCTCTGGAAACACCATATATTTT.

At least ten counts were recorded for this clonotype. In DNA form, the CDR3 reads TGTGCCAGCAGCTTGTACGGGGACACTGAAGCTTTCTTT. Protein sequence: CASSLYGDTEAFF. The genes are TRBV5-5 and TRBJ1-1; D unclear. The CDR3 sequence is 13 residues long. Trimming shortened V by 1 base and J by 3 bases, and 7 bases separated the two germline ends. Germline V CDR1 and CDR2: SGHKS, YYEKEE (reference sequence).

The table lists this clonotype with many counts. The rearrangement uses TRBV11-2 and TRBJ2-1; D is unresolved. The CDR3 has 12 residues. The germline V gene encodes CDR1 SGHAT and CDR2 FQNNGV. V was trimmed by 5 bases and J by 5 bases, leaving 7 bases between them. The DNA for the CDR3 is TGTGCCAGCAGCCCCACGGACAATGAGCAGTTCTTC. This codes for CASSPTDNEQFF.

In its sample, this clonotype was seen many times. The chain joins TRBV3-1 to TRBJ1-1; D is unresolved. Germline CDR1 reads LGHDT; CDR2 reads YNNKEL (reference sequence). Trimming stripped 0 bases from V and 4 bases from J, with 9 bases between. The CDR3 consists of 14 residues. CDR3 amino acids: CASSQEDRSTEAFF. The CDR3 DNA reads TGTGCCAGCAGCCAAGAGGATAGGAGCACTGAAGCTTTCTTT. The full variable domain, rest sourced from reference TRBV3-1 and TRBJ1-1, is DTAVSQTPKYLVTQMGNDKSIKCEQNLGHDTMYWYKQDSKKFLKIMFSYNNKELIINETVPNRFSPKSPDKAHLNLHINSLELGDSAVYFCASSQEDRSTEAFFGQGTRLTVV.

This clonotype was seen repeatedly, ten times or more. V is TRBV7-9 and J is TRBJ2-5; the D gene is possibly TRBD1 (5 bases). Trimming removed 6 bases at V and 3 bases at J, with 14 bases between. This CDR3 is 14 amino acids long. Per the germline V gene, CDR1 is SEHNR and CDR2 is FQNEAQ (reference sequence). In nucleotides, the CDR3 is TGTGCCAGCAGTCTACTGACACAGGAAGAGACCCAGTACTTC. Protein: CASSLLTQEETQYF.

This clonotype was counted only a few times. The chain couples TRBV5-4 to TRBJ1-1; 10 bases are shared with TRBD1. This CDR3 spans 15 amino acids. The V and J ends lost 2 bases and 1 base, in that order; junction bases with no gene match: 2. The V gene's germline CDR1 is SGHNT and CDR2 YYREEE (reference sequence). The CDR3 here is CASSFDRGQNTEAFF. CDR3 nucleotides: TGTGCCAGCAGCTTCGACAGGGGGCAGAACACTGAAGCTTTCTTT.